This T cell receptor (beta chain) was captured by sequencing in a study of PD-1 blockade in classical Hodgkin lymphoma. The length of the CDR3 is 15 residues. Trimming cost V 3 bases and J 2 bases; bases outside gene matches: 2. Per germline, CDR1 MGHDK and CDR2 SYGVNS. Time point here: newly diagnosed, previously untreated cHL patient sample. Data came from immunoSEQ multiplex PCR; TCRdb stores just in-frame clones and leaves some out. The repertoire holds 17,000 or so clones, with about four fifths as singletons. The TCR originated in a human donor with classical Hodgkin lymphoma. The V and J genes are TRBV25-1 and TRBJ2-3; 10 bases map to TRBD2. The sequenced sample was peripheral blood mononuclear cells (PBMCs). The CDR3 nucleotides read TGTGCCAGCAGTGACGGACTAGCGGCCACAGATACGCAGTATTTT. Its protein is CASSDGLAATDTQYF.